Listed below are T cell receptor beta chains from one sample, sequenced in a study of cytomegalovirus exposure and HLA in healthy donors. Sequencing used immunoSEQ multiplex PCR; TCRdb keeps in-frame clones, though not all of them. The sample shows hundreds of thousands of clones, 76% of them seen only once. Material for sequencing was PBMCs. These TCRs come from a man younger than 35 in good health and CMV-seronegative. Both conserved end residues are part of each CDR3. A D gene is named only where the DNA matches it firmly. Clone size is given for some rows only: seen once, a few or many times, or a class if the clone is expanded.

v_gene,j_gene,d_gene,abundance,CDR3aa,CDR3nt
TRBV7-8,TRBJ1-1,-,-,CASSLVGITEAFF,TGTGCCAGCAGCTTAGTCGGGATCACTGAAGCTTTCTTT
TRBV5-1,TRBJ1-4,TRBD1,-,CASSEEGAPNEKLFF,TGCGCCAGCAGCGAGGAGGGGGCCCCTAATGAAAAACTGTTTTTT
TRBV2,TRBJ2-3,-,-,CASKMRLNTDTQYF,TGTGCCAGCAAGATGAGACTAAACACAGATACGCAGTATTTT
TRBV6-5,TRBJ2-5,-,few,CASSANMEQYF,TGTGCCAGCAGCGCTAACATGGAGCAGTACTTC
TRBV18,TRBJ2-7,TRBD1,-,CASSRTGDGYEQYF,TGTGCCAGCTCGCGGACAGGGGACGGCTACGAGCAGTACTTC
TRBV28,TRBJ2-7,-,-,CASSLPSGARPYEQYF,TGTGCCAGCAGTTTACCCTCAGGGGCCCGCCCCTACGAGCAGTACTTC
TRBV12-5,TRBJ2-1,-,-,CASGPGHDEQFF,TGTGCTAGTGGTCCCGGACATGATGAGCAGTTCTTC
TRBV6-1,TRBJ2-3,-,-,CASSEARSTDTQYF,TGTGCCAGCAGTGAAGCGAGGAGCACAGATACGCAGTATTTT
TRBV7-2,TRBJ2-1,-,-,CASSLAGSGYSYNEQFF,TGTGCCAGCAGCTTAGCTGGTAGCGGTTACTCCTACAATGAGCAGTTCTTC
TRBV5-1,TRBJ2-7,TRBD2,-,CASSLRPTSGTVYEQYF,TGCGCCAGCAGCTTAAGACCGACTAGCGGGACAGTCTACGAGCAGTACTTC
TRBV9,TRBJ2-2,-,-,CASSTSGSHTGELFF,TGTGCCAGCAGCACTTCCGGGTCACACACCGGGGAGCTGTTTTTT
TRBV7-3,TRBJ2-3,-,once,CASSNMQGTDTQYF,TGTGCCAGCAGCAACATGCAGGGCACAGATACGCAGTATTTT
TRBV2,TRBJ1-1,-,-,CASSVRVLVEAFF,TGTGCCAGCAGTGTGAGGGTTTTGGTTGAAGCTTTCTTT
TRBV2,TRBJ1-1,-,-,CASSELGMSNTEAFF,TGTGCCAGCAGTGAATTGGGCATGTCGAACACTGAAGCTTTCTTT
TRBV5-1,TRBJ2-3,TRBD1,-,CASSSQGVSSTDTQYF,TGCGCCAGCAGCTCACAGGGGGTGTCTAGCACAGATACGCAGTATTTT
TRBV6-1,TRBJ1-5,-,-,CASSEWVGDINQPQHF,TGTGCCAGCAGTGAATGGGTCGGGGACATAAATCAGCCCCAGCATTTT
TRBV28,TRBJ1-5,-,-,CAVQREFNQPQHF,TGTGCCGTCCAGAGGGAGTTCAATCAGCCCCAGCATTTT
TRBV25-1,TRBJ1-1,-,-,CASSVREDTEAFF,TGTGCCAGCAGTGTTAGGGAGGACACTGAAGCTTTCTTT
TRBV5-1,TRBJ2-3,TRBD2,-,CASSVLADTQYF,TGCGCCAGCAGCGTACTAGCGGATACGCAGTATTTT
TRBV5-5,TRBJ1-6,-,-,CASSFSPLSSYNSPLHF,TGTGCCAGCAGCTTTTCTCCCCTGAGCTCCTATAATTCACCCCTCCACTTT
TRBV5-4,TRBJ1-1,-,-,CASSWSHRGTEAFF,TGTGCCAGCAGCTGGAGTCATCGGGGCACTGAAGCTTTCTTT
TRBV5-4,TRBJ1-2,TRBD1,-,CASSLFSQGADYGYTF,TGTGCCAGCAGCTTGTTCTCCCAGGGGGCGGACTATGGCTACACCTTC
TRBV29-1,TRBJ2-7,TRBD1,few,CSVVKQGDTYEQYF,TGCAGCGTGGTAAAACAGGGGGACACCTACGAGCAGTACTTC
TRBV6-4,TRBJ2-1,TRBD2,-,CASRGTNNEQFF,TGTGCCAGCCGCGGGACTAACAATGAGCAGTTCTTC
TRBV7-9,TRBJ2-3,-,-,CSSTDPGSTGSTDTQYF,TGTTCCAGCACCGACCCAGGGTCCACCGGTAGCACAGATACGCAGTATTTT
TRBV4-1,TRBJ2-2,-,-,CASSQDQGTGELFF,TGCGCCAGCAGCCAAGACCAGGGCACCGGGGAGCTGTTTTTT
TRBV7-9,TRBJ1-5,-,-,CASSSPLGPQHF,TGTGCCAGCAGCTCCCCCCTAGGACCCCAGCATTTT
TRBV19,TRBJ2-1,-,-,CASSMAGKGWNEQFF,TGTGCCAGTAGTATGGCGGGGAAAGGTTGGAATGAGCAGTTCTTC
TRBV6-1,TRBJ2-7,-,-,CASSPRLSSYEQYF,TGTGCCAGCAGCCCCAGGTTGTCCTCCTACGAGCAGTACTTC
TRBV19,TRBJ2-5,TRBD1,few,CASSIISSGGETQYF,TGTGCCAGTAGTATCATCAGCTCAGGGGGAGAGACCCAGTACTTC
TRBV27,TRBJ2-3,-,once,CAAARGDTQYF,TGTGCCGCGGCCCGGGGTGATACGCAGTATTTT
TRBV15,TRBJ2-7,TRBD1,-,CATSRNRGLYEQYF,TGTGCCACCAGCAGAAACAGGGGGCTGTACGAGCAGTACTTC
TRBV7-9,TRBJ2-5,-,-,CASSFVSGQETQYF,TGTGCCAGCAGCTTCGTGTCAGGACAAGAGACCCAGTACTTC
TRBV6-5,TRBJ2-3,TRBD2,-,CASRPTTSGDTQYF,TGTGCCAGCAGACCAACGACTAGCGGAGATACGCAGTATTTT
TRBV7-3,TRBJ1-1,TRBD1,-,CASSPYHGQVFTEAFF,TGTGCCAGCAGCCCTTACCACGGACAGGTTTTCACTGAAGCTTTCTTT
TRBV9,TRBJ1-1,-,few,CASSVGGARTEAFF,TGTGCCAGCAGCGTGGGGGGGGCGCGAACTGAAGCTTTCTTT
TRBV30,TRBJ2-7,-,-,CAWSAHYEQYF,TGTGCCTGGAGTGCGCATTACGAGCAGTACTTC
TRBV9,TRBJ2-2,TRBD2,once,CASSGVAGNTGELFF,TGTGCCAGCAGCGGGGTAGCGGGGAACACCGGGGAGCTGTTTTTT
TRBV5-1,TRBJ2-1,-,-,CASSLIFIQGPPTINNEQFF,TGCGCCAGCAGCTTGATTTTTATACAGGGTCCCCCCACAATAAACAATGAGCAGTTCTTC
TRBV6-1,TRBJ1-1,TRBD1,-,CASSLTGATEAFF,TGTGCCAGCAGTTTGACAGGGGCCACTGAAGCTTTCTTT
TRBV19,TRBJ1-2,-,once,CASSAPGHYGYTF,TGTGCCAGTTCCGCCCCAGGGCACTATGGCTACACCTTC
TRBV30,TRBJ1-1,TRBD1,-,CAWSTDRAGEAFF,TGTGCCTGGAGTACCGACAGGGCTGGTGAAGCTTTCTTT
TRBV6-5,TRBJ1-1,-,-,CASKRGSMNTEAFF,TGTGCCAGCAAGCGGGGTTCAATGAACACTGAAGCTTTCTTT
TRBV25-1,TRBJ1-4,-,few,CASSAREKLFF,TGTGCCAGCAGTGCTCGGGAAAAACTGTTTTTT
TRBV5-6,TRBJ1-2,-,-,CASSRPDSMNYGYTF,TGTGCCAGCAGCCGCCCCGACTCCATGAACTATGGCTACACCTTC